The following is a TCR beta chain sequence with its context. This entry comes from a study of blood T cell repertoires in COVID-19. About the research overall: The United States, Italy and Spain were the sources of the acute and convalescent COVID-19 samples. T cells, B-cell-depleted T cells, or PBMCs provided the cDNA or gDNA that served as material.

Authors' analysis steps: Scientists estimated how many nucleated cells there were by amplifying reference gene primers. Sequencing was performed with immunoSEQ multiplex PCR; in TCRdb, only in-frame clones are kept and a portion is missing. V, J and clone size derive from that table, while D and trimming were established from the DNA sequence. Of about 310,000 clones in the sample, around 90% were seen once. Between the trimmed V and J ends, which lost 1 base and 3 bases, there was a span of 12 bases. CDR3 size: 15 residues. CDR1 is SGHDN and CDR2 is FVKESK in the germline V gene. This receptor was identified in a man between 65 and 80 years old with acute or convalescent COVID-19. Sequenced input: peripheral blood. The chain uses TRBV14 and TRBJ1-2; D call uncertain. CDR3 nucleotide sequence: TGTGCCAGCAGCCAAGTCCGGGGTGGGGACTATGGCTACACCTTC. It translates to CASSQVRGGDYGYTF.